This T cell receptor (beta chain) was retrieved from a study of blood T cell repertoires in COVID-19. Study at large: The origin of the acute and convalescent COVID-19 samples was the United States, Italy and Spain. Sample material is recorded as cDNA or gDNA derived from T cells, B-cell-depleted T cells, or PBMCs.

The CDR3 sequence is 13 residues long. Germline V CDR1 and CDR2: MNHEY, SVGAGI. Losses at the gene ends were 8 bases for V and 2 bases for J; bases not matched to a gene: 6. In the original analysis: From reference gene primer amplification, estimates of nucleated cell counts were derived. The protocol was immunoSEQ multiplex PCR, while the TCRdb copy is restricted to in-frame clones and leaves out a portion. That table gives V, J and clone size, and the DNA gave D and trimming. The sample shows hundreds of thousands of clones, 80% to 90% of them seen only once. Two negative PCRs, clearance, or symptom resolution characterized the recovered Cohort 3 donors.

The chain uses TRBV6-5 and TRBJ2-7, with 7 bases identical to TRBD1. Sequences were obtained from PBMCs or T cells enriched from blood (not recorded which). This sequence originates from a man aged 18 to 29 who had recovered from COVID-19. Here the CDR3 reads CASLPGQTYEQYF. CDR3 DNA sequence: TGTGCCAGCTTACCGGGACAGACCTACGAGCAGTACTTC.